Here is one TCR beta chain with its context. The record originates from a study of blood T cell repertoires in COVID-19. Trimming took off 1 base at V and 0 bases at J, with 10 bases between the two ends. The germline V gene has CDR1 SGHTA and CDR2 FQGNSA. CDR3 size: 16 residues. TCRdb's table, derived via immunoSEQ multiplex PCR, lists solely in-frame clones and lacks some. The sample comprises approximately 130,000 clones, almost 85% of which are singletons, and roughly 12% rests with the top ten. Input material: peripheral blood. This receptor was identified in a human donor in a cohort sampled during active COVID-19. The chain carries TRBV7-2 and TRBJ2-1; no reliable D call. CDR3 coding DNA: TGTGCCAGCAGCTTAGTGTCCCTGAGCTCCTACAATGAGCAGTTCTTC. Translating gives CASSLVSLSSYNEQFF.